This TCR beta chain derives from a study of lymphopenia after photon versus proton radiotherapy. The CDR3 has 15 residues. The germline V and J ends were trimmed by 5 bases and 1 base, with 13 bases remaining between them. Germline V gene sequence: CDR1 SGHNT, CDR2 YENEEA. Study-level results: Only patients who died were analyzed for survival; proton advantage is unproven. Under photons, naive T cells and diversity fell while effector/memory populations rose. After the lymphocyte nadir, photon-treated repertoires showed oligoclonal expansion, especially of CD8+ Temra cells. Larger post-nadir TCR diversity loss correlated inversely with survival in deceased patients.

About this clone: Its target is unknown.

Libraries were prepared by immunoSEQ multiplex PCR; TCRdb keeps only in-frame clonotypes and omits some of them. The data contain 60,000 or so clones, 87% of them singletons. The source material was peripheral blood, sampled from a patient treated with proton-based radiotherapy. The chain has TRBV11-3 and TRBJ2-3, with D perhaps matching TRBD2 (5 bases). The clonotype was recovered from an elderly man with esophageal cancer. The CDR3 spells CASSPFPGGTDTQYF. The CDR3 DNA follows: TGTGCCAGCAGCCCGTTCCCCGGGGGCACAGATACGCAGTATTTT.